These T cell receptor beta chains were read from a single sample in a study of T cell responses to AZD1222 COVID-19 vaccine. The protocol was immunoSEQ multiplex PCR, while the TCRdb copy is restricted to in-frame clones and leaves out a portion. The sample contains about 120,000 clones, roughly 90% of which appear only once. The sample consisted of peripheral blood, taken on day 0 of AZD1222 vaccination. These receptors were obtained from an adult in good health. Each CDR3 is given with its conserved first and last residue. Each record gives: CDR3 protein, CDR3 DNA, D gene, J gene, clone size, V gene. D genes are given only for firm matches. Size is omitted from some rows. Given values are once, few, many or a class for expanded clones.

CASSPRGTGGANEQFF	TGTGCCAGCAGCCCTCGGGGGACAGGGGGCGCGAATGAGCAGTTCTTC	TRBD1	TRBJ2-1	.	TRBV9
CASRGQGLGELFF	TGTGCCAGCAGGGGACAGGGATTAGGGGAGCTGTTTTTT	TRBD1	TRBJ2-2	.	TRBV2
CASSPSPGQNYGYTF	TGTGCCAGCTCCCCTTCCCCGGGACAGAACTATGGCTACACCTTC	TRBD1	TRBJ1-2	.	TRBV3-1/TRBV3-2
CASSEIVSEQYF	TGTGCCAGCAGTGAGATAGTTTCCGAGCAGTACTTC	.	TRBJ2-7	.	TRBV2
CASSFGTLNTEAFF	TGTGCCAGCAGCTTTGGGACACTGAACACTGAAGCTTTCTTT	.	TRBJ1-1	few	TRBV5-6
CASSQTEIYGYTF	TGTGCCAGCAGCCAGACAGAGATCTATGGCTACACCTTC	.	TRBJ1-2	.	TRBV9
CAIRGTSGSRFSAGELFF	TGTGCCATCAGGGGGACTAGCGGGAGCCGTTTTTCTGCCGGGGAGCTGTTTTTT	TRBD2	TRBJ2-2	.	TRBV10-3
CASSLGGQGGEKLFF	TGTGCCAGCAGCTTGGGCGGACAGGGAGGGGAAAAACTGTTTTTT	TRBD1	TRBJ1-4	.	TRBV5-5
CASSDGQEKLFF	TGTGCCAGCAGTGACGGACAGGAAAAACTGTTTTTT	.	TRBJ1-4	.	TRBV12-3/TRBV12-4
CASSYASGRTGELFF	TGTGCCAGCAGTTACGCCAGCGGGAGGACCGGGGAGCTGTTTTTT	TRBD2	TRBJ2-2	few	TRBV6-2/TRBV6-3
CASTSSTINTGELFF	TGTGCCAGCACAAGTTCGACCATCAACACCGGGGAGCTGTTTTTT	.	TRBJ2-2	.	TRBV2
CASSQGWAGLAKNIQYF	TGTGCCAGCAGCCAAGGCTGGGCAGGGCTAGCCAAAAACATTCAGTACTTC	.	TRBJ2-4	.	TRBV14
CASSESFRGPTYNEQFF	TGTGCCAGCAGTGAATCGTTTCGCGGGCCCACCTACAATGAGCAGTTCTTC	.	TRBJ2-1	.	TRBV25-1
CASSQDGARYEQFF	TGTGCCAGCAGCCAAGACGGGGCTAGGTATGAGCAGTTCTTC	.	TRBJ2-1	.	TRBV3-1/TRBV3-2
CASSPERGRFMDGYTF	TGTGCCAGCAGCCCGGAGCGGGGGCGCTTTATGGATGGCTACACCTTC	.	TRBJ1-2	.	TRBV7-8
CASSLPPSREGQRATDTQYF	TGCGCCAGCAGCTTGCCCCCGTCGCGGGAGGGCCAAAGGGCCACAGATACGCAGTATTTT	TRBD2	TRBJ2-3	.	TRBV5-1
CASSLYGGEKLFF	TGTGCCAGCAGCTTGTACGGAGGAGAAAAACTGTTTTTT	.	TRBJ1-4	.	TRBV5-4
CASSLIGGMYNSPLHF	TGTGCCAGCAGTCTTATCGGAGGAATGTATAATTCACCCCTCCACTTT	.	TRBJ1-6	.	TRBV6-2/TRBV6-3
CASSARLAGVEQYF	TGTGCCAGCAGCGCCCGGCTAGCGGGAGTGGAGCAGTACTTC	TRBD2	TRBJ2-7	.	TRBV7-9
CASSQRITGAVYEQYF	TGTGCCAGCAGCCAACGGATCACGGGGGCCGTATACGAGCAGTACTTC	.	TRBJ2-7	.	TRBV4-2
CASSLTGGTDTQYF	TGTGCCAGCTCACTAACAGGGGGCACAGATACGCAGTATTTT	TRBD1	TRBJ2-3	.	TRBV18
CASSLTSGATNTGELFF	TGCGCCAGCAGCTTGACTAGCGGGGCGACGAACACCGGGGAGCTGTTTTTT	TRBD2	TRBJ2-2	.	TRBV5-1
CASATGGSYEQYF	TGTGCCAGCGCTACAGGGGGCTCCTACGAGCAATACTTC	TRBD1	TRBJ2-7	.	TRBV2
CASSLEVQGNSPLHF	TGCGCCAGCAGCTTGGAGGTGCAGGGGAATTCACCCCTCCACTTT	.	TRBJ1-6	.	TRBV5-1
CASSDRVGRRCSPLHF	TGTGCCAGCAGCGACAGGGTTGGGAGGCGGTGTTCACCCCTCCACTTT	.	TRBJ1-6	.	TRBV21-1
CASSEYRISENTGELFF	TGTGCCAGCAGTGAATATAGAATAAGTGAGAACACCGGGGAGCTGTTTTTT	.	TRBJ2-2	.	TRBV25-1
CAIRPGQGTGELFF	TGTGCCATCCGACCGGGACAGGGAACCGGGGAGCTGTTTTTT	TRBD1	TRBJ2-2	.	TRBV19
CASSRQANTGELFF	TGTGCCAGCAGTCGACAGGCGAACACCGGGGAGCTGTTTTTT	.	TRBJ2-2	.	TRBV7-7
CASSESLSSYEQYF	TGCGCCAGCAGTGAGTCCCTAAGTTCCTACGAGCAGTACTTC	.	TRBJ2-7	.	TRBV10-1
CASSFRVGPSYEQYF	TGTGCCAGCAGCTTCCGGGTGGGACCATCATACGAGCAGTACTTC	.	TRBJ2-7	.	TRBV7-2
CASSYRVQPQHF	TGTGCCAGCAGTTACAGGGTTCAGCCCCAGCATTTT	.	TRBJ1-5	once	TRBV28
CASSPTGGLTTNNEQFF	TGTGCCAGCTCACCAACGGGAGGGCTAACCACAAACAATGAGCAGTTCTTC	TRBD2	TRBJ2-1	.	TRBV18
CASTYGTYEQYF	TGCGCCAGCACTTACGGGACATACGAGCAGTACTTC	.	TRBJ2-7	.	TRBV10-2
CASSLSRNYGYTF	TGTGCCAGCAGCTTGAGTCGGAACTATGGCTACACCTTC	.	TRBJ1-2	once	TRBV5-4
CASSFGGGNTIYF	TGTGCCAGCAGTTTCGGGGGAGGAAACACCATATATTTT	.	TRBJ1-3	.	TRBV12-3/TRBV12-4
CASSQDSGGNNEQFF	TGCGCCAGCAGCCAAGATAGCGGAGGAAACAATGAGCAGTTCTTC	.	TRBJ2-1	.	TRBV4-1
CASNSARRLSSYGYTF	TGTGCCAGTAATTCGGCGCGAAGACTGTCTTCCTATGGCTACACCTTC	.	TRBJ1-2	once	TRBV19
CASSEWGPPLSGEQFF	TGTGCCAGCAGTGAATGGGGTCCCCCGCTTTCGGGTGAGCAGTTCTTC	.	TRBJ2-1	.	TRBV25-1
CASSFLGGVEAFF	TGTGCCAGCAGTTTTTTGGGGGGTGTGGAAGCTTTCTTT	.	TRBJ1-1	.	TRBV27
CASSSAGGFYGYTF	TGTGCCAGCAGCTCCGCAGGGGGCTTCTATGGCTACACCTTC	TRBD1	TRBJ1-2	.	TRBV7-9
CSVEIRARELFF	TGCAGCGTTGAAATCAGGGCCCGGGAGCTGTTTTTT	.	TRBJ2-2	.	TRBV29-1
CASSIGPNTEAFF	TGTGCCAGTAGTATCGGACCTAACACTGAAGCTTTCTTT	.	TRBJ1-1	.	TRBV19
CATSSQGVSYEQYF	TGTGCCACCAGCAGTCAAGGGGTATCCTACGAGCAGTACTTC	.	TRBJ2-7	.	TRBV15
CASSPRSTNEQYF	TGTGCCAGCAGCCCTAGGAGCACCAACGAGCAGTACTTC	.	TRBJ2-7	.	TRBV14